Shown below are 16 T cell receptor beta chains from a single sample sequenced in a study of blood T cells in healthy people across ages. PCR was performed a second time for roughly 7 to 11 cycles using a sample-barcoded 5' primer and a J-beta primer mix. Via MiXCR, TCRdb re-called the 5' RACE reads, giving one row per CDR3 protein. The top ten clones hold roughly 22% of a sample with roughly 800,000 distinct CDR3 sequences, nearly 60% of them seen once. The sample was blood. The receptors come from a man aged 25-45 years in good health.

The V gene is TRBV7-8, the J gene TRBJ2-4; 9 bases align to TRBD2. Matching the DNA end better, TRBJ2-7 makes the J call doubtful. Germline V gene data show CDR1 as SGHVS and CDR2 as FQNEAQ. This CDR3 region has 15 residues. The CDR3 here is CASSLYAGGPYEQYF. The CDR3 nucleotides read TGTGCCAGCAGCTTATATGCGGGGGGGCCTTACGAGCAGTACTTC.

The rearrangement joins TRBV12-3 or TRBV12-4 to TRBJ2-3; 7 nucleotides match TRBD2. The CDR3 has 13 residues. Trimming took 11 bases from V and 4 from J; bases not matched to a gene: 9. CDR3 nucleotide sequence: TGTGCCGGCGCCTATAGCGGGCCAGATACGCAGTATTTT. It translates to CAGAYSGPDTQYF.

CDR3 sequence: CSVNRDNGYTF. CDR3 coding DNA: TGCAGCGTTAATAGAGATAATGGCTACACCTTC. This rearrangement joins TRBV29-1 to TRBJ1-2; no definite D call. V was cut by 5 bases and J by 6 bases, with 10 bases left in between. CDR3 length equals 11 residues. Per the germline V gene, CDR1 is SQVTM and CDR2 is ANQGSEA.

This clonotype was observed once. This rearrangement joins TRBV7-9 to TRBJ2-3, with 14 bases aligning to TRBD2. The germline gives CDR1 SEHNR, CDR2 FQNEAQ (reference sequence). The CDR3 sequence is 16 residues long. Trimming removed 6 bases from V and 6 bases from J; junction bases left unmatched: 8. In nucleotides, the CDR3 is TGTGCCAGCAGACATCCGACTAGCGGGGGGGCGGATACGCAGTATTTT. It specifies CASRHPTSGGADTQYF.

The chain joins TRBV29-1 to TRBJ2-7; TRBD1 matches at 9 bases. The germline V gene has CDR1 SQVTM and CDR2 ANQGSEA. V was clipped by 7 bases and J by 6 bases; unmatched bases: 7. The CDR3 totals 12 residues. The CDR3 is CSAARTGVEQYF. The DNA for the CDR3 is TGCAGCGCCGCCCGGACAGGGGTCGAGCAGTACTTC.

In its sample, this clonotype was seen a few times. The chain carries TRBV7-8 and TRBJ2-5, with D unresolved. This CDR3 region has 15 residues. The V end was cut by 8 bases, the J end by 0 bases, with 16 bases between. CDR1 is SGHVS, CDR2 FQNEAQ, per germline. Written as DNA, the CDR3 is TGTGCCAGCTTACCTTGGGTGGGGTACCAAGAGACCCAGTACTTC. It is translated as CASLPWVGYQETQYF. The variable domain in full, with the rest retrieved from reference TRBV7-8 and TRBJ2-5, is GAGVSQSPRYKVAKRGQDVALRCDPISGHVSLFWYQQALGQGPEFLTYFQNEAQLDKSGLPSDRFFAERPEGSVSTLKIQRTQQEDSAVYLCASLPWVGYQETQYFGPGTRLLVL.

This chain connects TRBV10-3 to TRBJ1-1; TRBD1 is a possible D gene (5 bases). The CDR3 loop spans 13 amino acids. Germline V lookup: CDR1 ENHRY, CDR2 SYGVKD. Trimming left V 5 bases short and J 2 bases short, with 9 bases between. The CDR3 sequence is CAISNTGNTEAFF. CDR3 coding DNA: TGTGCCATCAGTAATACAGGCAACACTGAAGCTTTCTTT.

This clonotype has only one observation. This chain joins TRBV20-1 and TRBJ1-5; D is uncertain. Deletions cut 0 bases from V and 4 bases from J, with 13 bases between. The CDR3 has 15 residues. Germline loops: CDR1 DFQATT, CDR2 SNEGSKA (reference sequence). The CDR3 nucleotides read TGCAGTGCTAGAGAGGTGGGCGGAACGAATCAGCCCCAGCATTTT. It codes for CSAREVGGTNQPQHF.

The chain links TRBV20-1 to TRBJ1-6; D is unclear. Germline V gene sequence: CDR1 DFQATT, CDR2 SNEGSKA (reference sequence). V was pared by 0 bases and J by 6 bases, with 9 bases between. The CDR3 is made up of 14 amino acids. In nucleotides, the CDR3 is TGCAGTGCTAGAGATTGGGCCGGTAATTCACCCCTCCACTTT. This gives the protein CSARDWAGNSPLHF.

The chain links TRBV27 to TRBJ2-1, with D perhaps matching TRBD2 (5 bases). This CDR3 has 13 amino acids. From germline, CDR1 is MNHEY and CDR2 SMNVEV (reference sequence). The V gene lost 7 bases and the J gene lost 9 bases, with 16 bases spanning the gap. This CDR3 is CASMGVARAEQFF. CDR3 nucleotides: TGTGCCAGCATGGGAGTAGCCCGTGCTGAGCAGTTCTTC.

V is TRBV18 and J is TRBJ2-1, with D unclear. Germline CDR1 KGHSH, CDR2 LQKENI. This CDR3 contains 16 residues. The V end lost 5 bases, the J end lost 4 bases, and 18 bases lay between the germline ends. The CDR3 region has the DNA TGTGCCAGCTCAACCACTCCTAGTATTAGGTACAATGAGCAGTTCTTC. This translates into CASSTTPSIRYNEQFF.

The chain joins TRBV3-1 to TRBJ1-2; D is unresolved. CDR1 is LGHDT, CDR2 YNNKEL, per germline (reference sequence). V was pared by 4 bases and J by 5 bases, with 17 bases between. The CDR3 totals 15 residues. In DNA form, the CDR3 reads TGTGCCAGCAGCCCGTCCCCGGCCTCGGCTTATGGCTACACCTTC. It is translated as CASSPSPASAYGYTF.

CDR3 DNA sequence: TGTGCTAGTGGTTTGGGACACACGGGAGGTTCACCCCTCCACTTT. Protein sequence: CASGLGHTGGSPLHF. The chain has TRBV12-5 and TRBJ1-6; the D is unclear. Germline V lookup: CDR1 LGHNT, CDR2 FRNRAP. The V gene lost 1 base and the J gene lost 9 bases, with 13 bases spanning the gap. CDR3 length: 15 residues.

The chain recombines TRBV15 with TRBJ1-1, with TRBD1 as a possible D gene (5 bases). This CDR3 region has 14 residues. CDR1 LNHNV and CDR2 YYDKDF come from the germline V gene (reference sequence). Trimming removed 8 bases from V and 11 bases from J, with 24 bases in between. The CDR3 bases are TGTGCCACCGGGGGACCGGGTATCCGTTTTAGGGCTTTCTTT. This encodes CATGGPGIRFRAFF.

CDR3 amino acids: CASSEGLDYGYTF. For the CDR3, the DNA is TGTGCCAGCTCAGAGGGCTTGGACTATGGCTACACCTTC. The V call is TRBV18, the J call TRBJ1-2; D is unresolved. CDR1 is KGHSH and CDR2 is LQKENI in the germline V gene. The CDR3 loop spans 13 amino acids. The germline V and J ends were trimmed by 5 bases and 3 bases, with 10 bases remaining between them.

The table lists this clonotype with a few counts. The genes are TRBV20-1 and TRBJ1-6; 7 bases line up with TRBD1. The germline V gene has CDR1 DFQATT and CDR2 SNEGSKA (reference sequence). The junction had 12 bases not matched to a gene; V was cut back by 2 bases and J by 8 bases. The CDR3 is 16 amino acids. The CDR3 region has the DNA TGCAGTGCTAGACCCATAGACAGGGTTTTAGATTCACCCCTCCACTTT. This encodes CSARPIDRVLDSPLHF.